One and the same sample provided the 5 T cell receptor beta chains below, sequenced in a study of shared clonotypes between healthy human individuals. Assay: immunoSEQ multiplex PCR; the TCRdb copy retains only in-frame clones and omits some. The sample has some 2,500,000 clones; over 85% are singletons. Sequenced: naive CD4+ T cells from PBMCs. As for subset: CD45RA+ positively selected. These receptors were collected from a man aged 18 to 29 in good health. Some clones in this sample may be carry-over from other donors' samples.

In regard to this clone: Other DNA sequences in the sample encode the same CDR3. The chain couples TRBV5-1 to TRBJ1-1; 8 bases are shared with TRBD1. The CDR3 contains 15 residues. Per germline, CDR1 SGHRS and CDR2 YFSETQ. The junction had 4 bases not matched to a gene; V was cut back by 2 bases and J by 1 base. CDR3 residues: CASSFTGTGNTEAFF. CDR3 in DNA: TGCGCCAGCAGCTTTACCGGGACAGGGAACACTGAAGCTTTCTTT.

The rearrangement links TRBV7-2 to TRBJ2-5; D tentatively reads TRBD1 or TRBD2 (5 bases each). CDR1 and CDR2 (germline): SGHTA, FQGNSA. Deletions cut 5 bases from V and 5 bases from J, with 12 bases between. This CDR3 region has 13 residues. The CDR3, as DNA: TGTGCCAGCAGCATCGGGACCGGCGAGACCCAGTACTTC. It codes for CASSIGTGETQYF.

The V and J genes are TRBV28 and TRBJ2-7; TRBD1 agrees at 8 bases. Germline V gene sequence: CDR1 MDHEN, CDR2 SYDVKM. This CDR3 is built from 16 residues. V gave up 4 bases and J gave up 3 bases; unmatched junction bases: 11. The DNA for the CDR3 is TGTGCCAGCAGTTCATTCCCAGGACAGGGCAGCTACGAGCAGTACTTC. Its protein is CASSSFPGQGSYEQYF.

This chain's CDR3 is CASSPGQGAGDTQYF. CDR3 DNA sequence: TGTGCCAGCTCACCGGGACAGGGGGCAGGAGATACGCAGTATTTT. This chain links TRBV18 with TRBJ2-3; 12 positions agree with TRBD1. V shed 3 bases and J 5 bases; nucleotides not matched to a gene: 3. Per germline, CDR1 KGHSH and CDR2 LQKENI. This CDR3 region has 15 residues. Filled out from reference TRBV18 and TRBJ2-3, the complete variable domain reads NAGVMQNPRHLVRRRGQEARLRCSPMKGHSHVYWYRQLPEEGLKFMVYLQKENIIDESGMPKERFSAEFPKEGPSILRIQQVVRGDSAAYFCASSPGQGAGDTQYFGPGTRLTVL.

The chain joins TRBV28 to TRBJ2-3, with 7 nucleotides matching TRBD2. CDR1 is MDHEN, CDR2 SYDVKM, per germline. There are 16 residues in the CDR3. V was clipped by 4 bases and J by 3 bases; unmatched bases: 10. The CDR3 protein is CASSSPGLSMTDTQYF. In DNA, the CDR3 is TGTGCCAGCAGTTCACCGGGACTATCGATGACAGATACGCAGTATTTT. Full variable domain (missing parts from reference TRBV28 and TRBJ2-3): DVKVTQSSRYLVKRTGEKVFLECVQDMDHENMFWYRQDPGLGLRLIYFSYDVKMKEKGDIPEGYSVSREKKERFSLILESASTNQTSMYLCASSSPGLSMTDTQYFGPGTRLTVL.